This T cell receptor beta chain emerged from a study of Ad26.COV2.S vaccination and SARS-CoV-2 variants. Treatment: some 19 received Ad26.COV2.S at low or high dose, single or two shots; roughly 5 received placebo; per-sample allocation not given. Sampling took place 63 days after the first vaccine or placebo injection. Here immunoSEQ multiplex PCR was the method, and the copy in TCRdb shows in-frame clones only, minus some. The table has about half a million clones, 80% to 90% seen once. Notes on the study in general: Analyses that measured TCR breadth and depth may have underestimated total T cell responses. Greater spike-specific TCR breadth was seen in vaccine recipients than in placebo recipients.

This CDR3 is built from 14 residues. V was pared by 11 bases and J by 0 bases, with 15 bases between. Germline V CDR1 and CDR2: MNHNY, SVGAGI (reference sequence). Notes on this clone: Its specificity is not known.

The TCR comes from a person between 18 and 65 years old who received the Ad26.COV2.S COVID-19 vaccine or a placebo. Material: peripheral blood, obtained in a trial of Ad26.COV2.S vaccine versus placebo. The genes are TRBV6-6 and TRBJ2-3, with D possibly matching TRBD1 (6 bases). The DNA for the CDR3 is TGTGCCTCGACAGGCCGACGTAGCACAGATACGCAGTATTTT. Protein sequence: CASTGRRSTDTQYF.